The next 26 T cell receptor beta chains were all read from a single sample in a study of T cell repertoires in cytomegalovirus infection. TCRdb passed the reads through MiXCR, listing each CDR3 protein once. Of a few hundred thousand distinct CDR3 sequences in the sample, about 28% are singletons; the top ten hold 20%. These receptors lack a known antigen. The sequencing here drew on cultured PBMCs, taken from culture after CMV antigen stimulation. All receptors come from a human donor in good health (CMV status not recorded). Some clones in this sample may be carry-over from other donors' samples.

The chain links TRBV19 to TRBJ2-1, with 14 bases that match TRBD2. Germline V gives CDR1 LNHDA, CDR2 SQIVND (reference sequence). V shed 4 bases and J 9 bases; nucleotides not matched to a gene: 11. The CDR3 spans 17 residues. The CDR3 loop is CASSSVWGTSGSGEQFF. The CDR3 coding sequence is TGTGCCAGTAGTAGTGTGTGGGGGACTAGCGGGAGTGGTGAGCAGTTCTTC.

The rearrangement uses TRBV10-2 and TRBJ2-5; D gene uncertain. The CDR3 length is 14 residues. Germline V gene data show CDR1 as WSHSY and CDR2 as SAAADI. The V end was cut by 2 bases, the J end by 2 bases, with 9 bases between. The CDR3 bases are TGCGCCAGCAGTGAGCCAGGAAAACAAGAGACCCAGTACTTC. Amino acids: CASSEPGKQETQYF.

The chain employs TRBV6-1 and TRBJ2-2; D perhaps matches TRBD2 (6 bases). Deletions cut 5 bases from V and 4 bases from J, with 17 bases between. The germline V gene encodes CDR1 MNHNS and CDR2 SASEGT. CDR3 length: 16 amino acids. The CDR3 region is CASSPLSGPGTGELFF. The CDR3 DNA reads TGTGCCAGCAGTCCCCTTAGCGGCCCGGGCACCGGGGAGCTGTTTTTT.

The sample holds a few counts of this clonotype. The chain employs TRBV7-9 and TRBJ2-7; 7 positions agree with TRBD1. Trimming removed 2 bases from V and 3 bases from J; junction bases left unmatched: 4. This CDR3 spans 14 amino acids. CDR1 SEHNR and CDR2 FQNEAQ come from the germline V gene (reference sequence). CDR3 sequence reads: CASSLRTGVYEQYF. The CDR3 nucleotides are TGTGCCAGCAGCTTAAGGACAGGAGTCTACGAGCAGTACTTC.

This clonotype has a handful of counts. The V call is TRBV28, the J call TRBJ1-2, with 8 positions matching TRBD1. In germline, CDR1 is MDHEN, CDR2 SYDVKM. The CDR3 has 16 residues. V lost 5 bases to trimming and J lost 7 bases; unmatched junction nucleotides: 15. The CDR3 region has the DNA TGTGCCAGCAGTCTCCCTCGGGACAGGCAAGGAGGTGGCTACACCTTC. This gives the protein CASSLPRDRQGGGYTF.

This clonotype came up many times. This sequence joins TRBV7-2 and TRBJ2-5, with TRBD2 identical over 14 bases. Germline trimming cut 6 bases from V and 5 bases from J; bases unmatched to any gene: 8. Looked up from germline, CDR1 is SGHTA and CDR2 is FQGNSA. The CDR3 loop spans 16 amino acids. The CDR3 sequence is CASRLTSGGASETQYF. CDR3 nucleotide sequence: TGTGCCAGCAGGTTGACTAGCGGGGGGGCGTCGGAGACCCAGTACTTC.

This chain uses TRBV7-2 with TRBJ2-5; 7 bases match TRBD1. J lost 9 bases, V lost 7 bases, and 11 bases had no gene match. Looked up from germline, CDR1 is SGHTA and CDR2 is FQGNSA. There are 13 residues in the CDR3. This CDR3 reads CASTQGGPPAQYF. The CDR3 bases are TGTGCCAGCACCCAAGGGGGCCCCCCGGCCCAGTACTTC. The variable domain in full, completed from reference TRBV7-2 and TRBJ2-5, reads GAGVSQSPSNKVTEKGKDVELRCDPISGHTALYWYRQSLGQGLEFLIYFQGNSAPDKSGLPSDRFSAERTGGSVSTLTIQRTQQEDSAVYLCASTQGGPPAQYFGPGTRLLVL.

This clonotype was detected a few times. The chain uses TRBV6-1 and TRBJ1-1, with D possibly being TRBD1 (5 bases). CDR1 and CDR2 (germline): MNHNS, SASEGT. The CDR3 is made up of 14 amino acids. V dropped 7 bases and J dropped 6 bases, with 18 bases sitting between them. The CDR3 loop is CASTADWGTAEAFF. The CDR3 nucleotides read TGTGCCAGCACCGCAGATTGGGGGACCGCTGAAGCTTTCTTT.

The chain combines TRBV28 with TRBJ2-3; a weak D match, TRBD2 (6 bases). The V end was cut by 6 bases, the J end by 5 bases, with 18 bases between. CDR1 is MDHEN and CDR2 is SYDVKM in the germline V gene. The length of the CDR3 is 15 residues. The CDR3 nucleotides read TGTGCCAGCAGATTAAGCGGGTCCGGGGAAGATACGCAGTATTTT. Translated: CASRLSGSGEDTQYF.

The table lists this clonotype with a few counts. V is TRBV6-8 and J is TRBJ2-1; D call uncertain. Germline V CDR1 and CDR2: MNHGY, SAAAGT. This CDR3 comprises 11 residues. V lost 0 bases to trimming and J lost 7 bases, with 1 base between them. CDR3 sequence: CASSYSNEQFF. CDR3 coding DNA: TGTGCCAGCAGTTACTCAAATGAGCAGTTCTTC.

The chain couples TRBV7-2 to TRBJ1-1; tentative D call: TRBD1 (6 bases). Trimming stripped 5 bases from V and 11 bases from J, with 18 bases between. Germline values: CDR1 SGHTA, CDR2 FQGNSA. CDR3 size: 13 residues. CDR3 sequence: CASSARQGRDAFF. The CDR3 DNA follows: TGTGCCAGCAGCGCCCGGCAGGGGAGGGACGCTTTCTTT.

This sequence joins TRBV7-2 and TRBJ2-2; 7 nucleotides line up with TRBD2. V gave up 5 bases and J gave up 3 bases; unmatched junction bases: 3. The CDR3 spans 14 residues. From germline, CDR1 is SGHTA and CDR2 FQGNSA. CDR3 region: CASSRTSDTGELFF. The CDR3 DNA sequence: TGTGCCAGCAGCCGGACTAGTGACACCGGGGAGCTGTTTTTT.

J is TRBJ1-2 and V is TRBV7-4; TRBD1 might be the D (6 bases). This CDR3 contains 15 residues. From germline, CDR1 is SGHVT and CDR2 SQSDAQ. V was shortened by 3 bases and J by 5 bases, with 16 bases between the two germline ends. As DNA, the CDR3 is TGTGCCAGCAGCTTGCAGGGGAGGGGTGGATATGGCTACACCTTC. Translating it yields CASSLQGRGGYGYTF.

V and J are TRBV7-6 and TRBJ1-1, with a possible D match to TRBD1 (6 bases). V lost 5 bases and J 3 bases, leaving 13 bases between the germline ends. Germline V gene lookup returns CDR1 SGHVS and CDR2 FNYEAQ. The length of the CDR3 is 14 residues. The chain's CDR3 is CASSVTGTDTEAFF. CDR3 DNA: TGTGCCAGCAGCGTAACAGGGACGGACACTGAAGCTTTCTTT.

This clonotype was counted a single time. The chain carries TRBV20-1 and TRBJ1-2; D is perhaps TRBD1 (6 bases). The CDR3 has 13 amino acids. Germline CDR1 is DFQATT and CDR2 is SNEGSKA (reference sequence). V was clipped by 5 bases and J by 5 bases, with 15 bases between them. DNA for the CDR3: TGCAGTGCTCCGGGAACAGGGTGGTATGGCTACACCTTC. This codes for CSAPGTGWYGYTF.

This chain uses TRBV2 with TRBJ2-5, with no clear D. This CDR3 is built from 13 residues. V lost 4 bases to trimming and J lost 6 bases, with 12 bases between them. CDR1 is SNHLY and CDR2 is FYNNEI in the germline V gene. The CDR3 spells CASSGVALQTQYF. The CDR3, as DNA: TGTGCCAGCAGTGGGGTAGCCCTCCAGACCCAGTACTTC.

In its sample, this clonotype was seen many times. The chain combines TRBV7-8 with TRBJ2-7, with a tentative D call TRBD2 (5 bases). The CDR3 runs 16 residues. Germline V gene lookup returns CDR1 SGHVS and CDR2 FQNEAQ. Trimming shortened V by 5 bases and J by 7 bases, and 24 bases separated the two germline ends. CDR3 coding DNA: TGTGCCAGCAGCCAATCACGACCGGGTCCCCGGGAAGAGCAGTACTTC. Amino acids: CASSQSRPGPREEQYF.

The chain couples TRBV12-3 or TRBV12-4 to TRBJ1-1, with 7 bases identical to TRBD1. Trimming took 0 bases from V and 8 from J; bases not matched to a gene: 6. This CDR3 is 14 amino acids long. The CDR3 region has the DNA TGTGCCAGCAGTTTAGCGGGACAGCAAACCGAAGCTTTCTTT. Translating gives CASSLAGQQTEAFF.

The chain links TRBV11-2 to TRBJ2-3; D call uncertain. In germline, CDR1 is SGHAT, CDR2 FQNNGV. The CDR3 spans 15 residues. Between the trimmed V and J ends, which lost 9 bases and 1 base, there was a span of 17 bases. CDR3 region: CASSPRPRGTDTQYF. The CDR3 DNA follows: TGTGCCAGTAGTCCCCGGCCTCGTGGCACAGATACGCAGTATTTT.

This clonotype was found a few times. V is TRBV20-1 and J is TRBJ1-5, with D uncertain. Germline V CDR1 and CDR2: DFQATT, SNEGSKA (reference sequence). Trimming removed 0 bases at V and 3 bases at J, with 9 bases between. The CDR3 runs to 14 residues. Written as DNA, the CDR3 is TGCAGTGCTAGAGATTGGGTGCTCAATCAGCCCCAGCATTTT. Protein product: CSARDWVLNQPQHF.

In this sample, this clonotype turned up a few times. The CDR3 DNA reads TGTGCCAGCAGTGAAGAGGTTCAGCCCCAGCATTTT. It codes for CASSEEVQPQHF. The V and J genes are TRBV2 and TRBJ1-5; no definite D call. Deletions cut 1 base from V and 6 bases from J, with 4 bases between. Germline CDR1 SNHLY, CDR2 FYNNEI. CDR3 length equals 12 residues.

In this sample, this clonotype turned up a few times. The V gene is TRBV7-6, the J gene TRBJ2-7, with D possibly TRBD1 on 5 matching bases. The V end lost 5 bases, the J end lost 2 bases, and 16 bases lay between the germline ends. Germline CDR1 reads SGHVS; CDR2 reads FNYEAQ. The CDR3 contains 15 residues. CDR3 protein: CASSDLRVGPYEQYF. CDR3 DNA: TGTGCCAGCAGCGACCTCAGGGTGGGTCCCTACGAGCAGTACTTC.

This clonotype was seen a handful of times. The V gene is TRBV19, the J gene TRBJ1-5; D ambiguous. V lost 5 bases to trimming and J lost 6 bases, with 17 bases between them. Germline-derived CDR1 and CDR2 are LNHDA and SQIVND (reference sequence). The CDR3 spans 15 residues. Written as DNA, the CDR3 is TGTGCCAGTAGTGAGGAGGGTGAGGGTGTTCAGCCCCAGCATTTT. This sequence encodes CASSEEGEGVQPQHF.

This clonotype was recorded a few times. The genes are TRBV3-1 and TRBJ2-5; D is perhaps TRBD1 or TRBD2 (5 bases each). The CDR3 sequence is 16 residues long. V was cut by 1 base and J by 4 bases, with 16 bases left in between. Per germline, CDR1 LGHDT and CDR2 YNNKEL (reference sequence). The CDR3 here is CASSQGTRPGGETQYF. The CDR3 DNA reads TGTGCCAGCAGCCAAGGAACACGGCCTGGGGGAGAGACCCAGTACTTC.

This clonotype was seen a few times. CDR3 in amino acids: CASSLAWGNEKLFF. In nucleotides, the CDR3 is TGTGCCAGCAGCTTAGCGTGGGGGAATGAAAAACTGTTTTTT. The V gene is TRBV11-2, the J gene TRBJ1-4, with a possible D match to TRBD1 (5 bases). The V gene's germline CDR1 is SGHAT and CDR2 FQNNGV. This CDR3 is 14 amino acids long. The V end lost 1 base, the J end lost 5 bases, and 8 bases lay between the germline ends.

The rearrangement uses TRBV10-3 and TRBJ2-3; D unclear. Germline V gene data show CDR1 as ENHRY and CDR2 as SYGVKD. Deletions cut 1 base from V and 0 bases from J, with 11 bases between. The CDR3 totals 16 residues. The CDR3 protein is CAISEYGDASTDTQYF. The CDR3 bases are TGTGCCATCAGTGAGTATGGCGACGCTAGCACAGATACGCAGTATTTT.